This T cell receptor (beta chain) originates from a study of blood T cell repertoires in COVID-19. Study overall: COVID-19 samples, acute and convalescent, were from the United States, Italy and Spain. From T cells, B-cell-depleted T cells, or PBMCs came the material, which was cDNA or gDNA.

This clone was recorded a few times. The CDR3 is 14 amino acids. V gave up 6 bases and J gave up 8 bases; unmatched junction bases: 12. CDR1 is MDHEN, CDR2 SYDVKM, per germline. The authors' processing: Amplified reference gene primers provided the basis for estimating nucleated cell counts. Clones were read by immunoSEQ multiplex PCR, and TCRdb kept only the in-frame ones, dropping some. V and J calls and clone size are given by that table; D and trimming were obtained from the DNA. This table has about 210,000 clones, about four fifths appearing once. Input material: peripheral blood. The source is a woman aged 50 to 65 with active or convalescent COVID-19. The V call is TRBV28, the J call TRBJ1-2; TRBD1 matches at 7 bases. CDR3 sequence: CASSWDSPPWGYTF. In DNA, the CDR3 is TGTGCCAGCAGCTGGGACAGCCCGCCCTGGGGCTACACCTTC.